This passage covers 27 T cell receptor beta chains from one sample sequenced in a study of T cell responses to AZD1222 COVID-19 vaccine. TCRdb's copy holds only in-frame clones and misses some; the assay was immunoSEQ multiplex PCR. The data show about 100,000 clones, with approximately 87% seen just once and roughly 15% held by the top ten. Sequencing was performed on peripheral blood, taken on day 0 of AZD1222 vaccination. The receptor source for this set is an adult in good health.

The chain carries TRBV19 and TRBJ1-4, with TRBD1 as a possible D gene (5 bases). Trimming removed 0 bases from V and 10 bases from J, with 15 bases in between. The CDR3 spans 15 residues. CDR1 and CDR2 (germline): LNHDA, SQIVND (reference sequence). The CDR3 DNA is TGTGCCAGTAGTATAGACCTCTGGGGGACGGGAAAACTGTTTTTT. This translates into CASSIDLWGTGKLFF.

The CDR3, as DNA: TGTGCTAGTGGTTTTGGAGGGTTTACTGGCTACACCTTC. This encodes CASGFGGFTGYTF. The V and J genes are TRBV12-5 and TRBJ1-2; D not certain. The germline gives CDR1 LGHNT, CDR2 FRNRAP. The CDR3 spans 13 residues. V was shortened by 3 bases and J by 7 bases, with 12 bases between the two germline ends.

The V and J genes are TRBV29-1 and TRBJ1-1; D remains ambiguous. The germline V gene has CDR1 SQVTM and CDR2 ANQGSEA. The CDR3 loop spans 13 amino acids. Deletions cut 7 bases from V and 0 bases from J, with 12 bases between. The CDR3: CSAASQVNTEAFF. The CDR3 nucleotides are TGCAGCGCTGCCAGTCAGGTGAACACTGAAGCTTTCTTT.

V and J are TRBV13 and TRBJ2-1; 9 nucleotides agree with TRBD2. V was clipped by 5 bases and J by 0 bases; unmatched bases: 2. The CDR3 spans 15 residues. Germline lookup yields CDR1 PRHDT and CDR2 FYEKMQ (reference sequence). CDR3 DNA: TGTGCCAGCAGCCAACTAGCGGGCTCCTACAATGAGCAGTTCTTC. Protein sequence: CASSQLAGSYNEQFF.

The chain has TRBV9 and TRBJ2-3; no definite D call. Trimming removed 0 bases from V and 0 bases from J, with 8 bases in between. Per germline, CDR1 SGDLS and CDR2 YYNGEE. The CDR3 sequence is 15 residues long. In DNA form, the CDR3 reads TGTGCCAGCAGCGTAGGTCAAGCTAGCACAGATACGCAGTATTTT. Translating gives CASSVGQASTDTQYF.

This rearrangement joins TRBV9 to TRBJ1-5; the D gene is possibly TRBD1 (5 bases). With 1 base removed from V and 6 bases from J, the gap between germline ends came to 14 bases. This CDR3 region has 15 residues. CDR1 is SGDLS, CDR2 YYNGEE, per germline. CDR3 sequence reads: CASSVSGDRGQPQHF. In DNA, the CDR3 is TGTGCCAGCAGCGTAAGCGGGGACCGAGGTCAGCCCCAGCATTTT.

The chain recombines TRBV3-1 (or the pseudogene TRBV3-2) with TRBJ2-7; 12 nucleotides agree with TRBD2. The ends lost 5 bases at V and 7 bases at J; junction bases unmatched: 6. The CDR3 has 14 residues. Germline V CDR1 and CDR2: LGHDT, YNNKEL (reference sequence). CDR3 region: CASSSTSGRFEQYF. CDR3 coding DNA: TGTGCCAGCAGCTCAACTAGCGGGAGGTTTGAGCAGTACTTC.

The gene calls are TRBV7-2 and TRBJ2-5; 11 bases fit TRBD2. V shed 5 bases, J shed 4 bases, and the junction held 9 bases outside the gene matches. The CDR3 is 16 residues long. In germline, CDR1 is SGHTA, CDR2 FQGNSA. This chain's CDR3 is CASSAVAGGGGETQYF. For the CDR3, the DNA is TGTGCCAGCAGCGCCGTAGCGGGGGGGGGTGGAGAGACCCAGTACTTC.

V is TRBV7-3 and J is TRBJ2-5; the D call may be TRBD1 or TRBD2 (5 bases each). The CDR3 is 13 residues long. Looked up from germline, CDR1 is SGHTA and CDR2 is FQGTGA. The V gene lost 3 bases and the J gene lost 5 bases, with 10 bases spanning the gap. CDR3 sequence (DNA): TGTGCCAGCAGCTTCGAACGGGGCGAGACCCAGTACTTC. The encoded protein is CASSFERGETQYF.

The CDR3 region has the DNA TGTGCCAGCAGTTCCGGGTGGACCGGGGAGCTGTTTTTT. Protein sequence: CASSSGWTGELFF. This chain connects TRBV28 to TRBJ2-2; D is unresolved. V lost 4 bases and J 5 bases, leaving 8 bases between the germline ends. The CDR3 has 13 amino acids. Germline V gene lookup returns CDR1 MDHEN and CDR2 SYDVKM.

V is TRBV9 and J is TRBJ2-3, with D perhaps TRBD2 (7 bases). Germline lookup yields CDR1 SGDLS and CDR2 YYNGEE. The CDR3 is 18 amino acids. Trimming took 3 bases from V and 2 from J, leaving 22 bases between them. The CDR3 here is CASSALGGGGGNTDTQYF. The CDR3 bases are TGTGCCAGCAGCGCCCTCGGGGGAGGGGGGGGTAACACAGATACGCAGTATTTT. The whole variable domain, filled in from reference TRBV9 and TRBJ2-3, reads DSGVTQTPKHLITATGQRVTLRCSPRSGDLSVYWYQQSLDQGLQFLIQYYNGEERAKGNILERFSAQQFPDLHSELNLSSLELGDSALYFCASSALGGGGGNTDTQYFGPGTRLTVL.

The chain links TRBV6-1 to TRBJ2-1; a weak D match, TRBD1 (5 bases). CDR1 MNHNS and CDR2 SASEGT come from the germline V gene. This CDR3 has 13 amino acids. Trimming left V 3 bases short and J 6 bases short, with 9 bases between. This CDR3 is CASSDREGNEQFF. CDR3 coding DNA: TGTGCCAGCAGTGACAGGGAAGGCAATGAGCAGTTCTTC.

This clone was observed once. The J gene is TRBJ2-3, the V gene TRBV15, with D perhaps matching TRBD2 (6 bases). This CDR3 region has 14 residues. Germline assignment: CDR1 LNHNV and CDR2 YYDKDF (reference sequence). Trimming left V 3 bases short and J 5 bases short, with 12 bases between. The CDR3 is CATSSASEGDTQYF. The CDR3 DNA follows: TGTGCCACCAGCAGTGCGTCGGAGGGAGATACGCAGTATTTT. The variable domain in full, with the rest retrieved from reference TRBV15 and TRBJ2-3, is DAMVIQNPRYQVTQFGKPVTLSCSQTLNHNVMYWYQQKSSQAPKLLFHYYDKDFNNEADTPDNFQSRRPNTSFCFLDIRSPGLGDTAMYLCATSSASEGDTQYFGPGTRLTVL.

The gene calls are TRBV6-5 and TRBJ1-2; D is unclear. CDR3 length: 12 amino acids. Deletions cut 2 bases from V and 8 bases from J, with 9 bases between. Germline assignment: CDR1 MNHEY and CDR2 SVGAGI. The CDR3 region is CASSYPGGGYTF. The DNA of the CDR3 is TGTGCCAGCAGTTACCCTGGAGGCGGCTACACCTTC.

V and J are TRBV6-5 and TRBJ2-1; 10 bases match TRBD2. Looked up from germline, CDR1 is MNHEY and CDR2 is SVGAGI. This CDR3 is built from 15 residues. J gave up 12 bases and V 2 bases, and 10 bases lay outside the gene matches. The CDR3 DNA reads as TGTGCCAGCAGTTACAGGCTAGCGGGAGTGAGTCGGCAGTTCTTC. This gives the protein CASSYRLAGVSRQFF.

The CDR3 nucleotides read TGCGCCAGCAGTAGATACCCCTCCTACGAGCAGTACTTC. Amino acid sequence: CASSRYPSYEQYF. This sequence joins TRBV10-2 and TRBJ2-7; no reliable D call. The CDR3 length is 13 residues. V was trimmed by 5 bases and J by 0 bases, leaving 8 bases between them. The V gene's germline CDR1 is WSHSY and CDR2 SAAADI.

The chain recombines TRBV27 with TRBJ1-6, with 8 bases aligning to TRBD1. Looked up from germline, CDR1 is MNHEY and CDR2 is SMNVEV (reference sequence). J was trimmed by 3 bases and V by 3 bases; bases with no gene match: 4. The CDR3 has 16 amino acids. This CDR3 reads CASSLEGTGYNSPLHF. Here the CDR3 DNA reads TGTGCCAGCAGTTTGGAAGGGACAGGCTATAATTCACCCCTCCACTTT.

The chain couples TRBV5-6 to TRBJ1-2; TRBD1 aligns across 9 bases. J gave up 2 bases and V 4 bases, and 15 bases lay outside the gene matches. In germline, CDR1 is SGHDT, CDR2 YYEEEE. The CDR3 contains 18 residues. The CDR3 coding sequence is TGTGCCAGCAGCGCGCCGGGACAGGGAGTAAGGGTCAACTATGGCTACACCTTC. It translates to CASSAPGQGVRVNYGYTF.

The chain employs TRBV6-5 and TRBJ1-2; 9 bases agree with TRBD1. CDR1 is MNHEY and CDR2 is SVGAGI in the germline V gene. This CDR3 has 14 residues. The V segment lost 2 bases and the J segment 8 bases; nucleotides outside the gene matches: 6. DNA for the CDR3: TGTGCCAGCAGTTACACCGACAGGGGGTACGGCTACACCTTC. Amino acids: CASSYTDRGYGYTF.

This chain joins TRBV6-5 and TRBJ2-3; no clear D. Germline V gene data show CDR1 as MNHEY and CDR2 as SVGAGI. This CDR3 is built from 14 residues. V was cut by 5 bases and J by 6 bases, with 15 bases left in between. For the CDR3, the DNA is TGTGCCAGCAGTAGGGCCATAAGTTTGGATACGCAGTATTTT. Its protein is CASSRAISLDTQYF.

The chain employs TRBV7-3 and TRBJ2-2; 7 nucleotides align to TRBD2. V lost 1 base and J lost 1; bases outside the gene matches: 3. CDR3 length: 16 amino acids. Germline V gene lookup returns CDR1 SGHTA and CDR2 FQGTGA. CDR3 in amino acids: CASSLRPSGNTGELFF. DNA for the CDR3: TGTGCCAGCAGCTTAAGGCCTAGCGGGAACACCGGGGAGCTGTTTTTT.

This rearrangement joins TRBV16 to TRBJ1-1; D gene unclear. The length of the CDR3 is 13 residues. Germline lookup yields CDR1 KGHSY and CDR2 FQNENV. The V gene lost 3 bases and the J gene lost 3 bases, with 8 bases spanning the gap. CDR3 in amino acids: CASSQVVDTEAFF. The CDR3 nucleotides are TGTGCCAGCAGCCAGGTGGTGGACACTGAAGCTTTCTTT.

The rearrangement links TRBV9 to TRBJ1-1; no firm D call. The germline V and J ends were trimmed by 0 bases and 1 base, with 7 bases remaining between them. The CDR3 contains 14 residues. Germline loops: CDR1 SGDLS, CDR2 YYNGEE. The CDR3 nucleotides read TGTGCCAGCAGCGTAGTAGACGGGAACACTGAAGCTTTCTTT. Translation: CASSVVDGNTEAFF.

The V gene is TRBV6-5, the J gene TRBJ2-5; D tentatively fits TRBD1 or TRBD2 (7 bases each). This CDR3 is built from 14 residues. From germline, CDR1 is MNHEY and CDR2 SVGAGI. Trimming left V 5 bases short and J 5 bases short, with 15 bases between. CDR3 nucleotide sequence: TGTGCCAGCAGTAAAACAGGGGAGGGGGAGACCCAGTACTTC. Translating it yields CASSKTGEGETQYF.

The rearrangement joins TRBV6-1 to TRBJ1-5; no clear D gene. V lost 3 bases and J 7 bases, leaving 10 bases between the germline ends. Germline V gene data show CDR1 as MNHNS and CDR2 as SASEGT. The CDR3 runs to 13 residues. The CDR3 DNA reads TGTGCCAGCAGTGATCGCTCGTTACAGCCCCAGCATTTT. Its protein is CASSDRSLQPQHF.

This clone was counted once. The J gene is TRBJ2-5, the V gene TRBV6-2 or TRBV6-3; 10 bases line up with TRBD2. From germline, CDR1 is MNHEY and CDR2 SVGEGT. This CDR3 has 17 amino acids. The junction had 6 bases not matched to a gene; V was cut back by 1 base and J by 1 base. Written as DNA, the CDR3 is TGTGCCAGCAGTTACTTGCCCCTAGCGGGGGCCCAAGAGACCCAGTACTTC. Translating it yields CASSYLPLAGAQETQYF.

The rearrangement links TRBV7-2 to TRBJ2-2; unclear D gene. The CDR3 loop spans 14 amino acids. The V end lost 7 bases, the J end lost 1 base, and 10 bases lay between the germline ends. The germline CDR1 and CDR2 sequences are SGHTA and FQGNSA. The CDR3 loop is CASTQLQNTGELFF. CDR3 bases: TGTGCCAGCACCCAACTACAGAACACCGGGGAGCTGTTTTTT. The whole variable domain, filled in from reference TRBV7-2 and TRBJ2-2, reads GAGVSQSPSNKVTEKGKDVELRCDPISGHTALYWYRQSLGQGLEFLIYFQGNSAPDKSGLPSDRFSAERTGGSVSTLTIQRTQQEDSAVYLCASTQLQNTGELFFGEGSRLTVL.